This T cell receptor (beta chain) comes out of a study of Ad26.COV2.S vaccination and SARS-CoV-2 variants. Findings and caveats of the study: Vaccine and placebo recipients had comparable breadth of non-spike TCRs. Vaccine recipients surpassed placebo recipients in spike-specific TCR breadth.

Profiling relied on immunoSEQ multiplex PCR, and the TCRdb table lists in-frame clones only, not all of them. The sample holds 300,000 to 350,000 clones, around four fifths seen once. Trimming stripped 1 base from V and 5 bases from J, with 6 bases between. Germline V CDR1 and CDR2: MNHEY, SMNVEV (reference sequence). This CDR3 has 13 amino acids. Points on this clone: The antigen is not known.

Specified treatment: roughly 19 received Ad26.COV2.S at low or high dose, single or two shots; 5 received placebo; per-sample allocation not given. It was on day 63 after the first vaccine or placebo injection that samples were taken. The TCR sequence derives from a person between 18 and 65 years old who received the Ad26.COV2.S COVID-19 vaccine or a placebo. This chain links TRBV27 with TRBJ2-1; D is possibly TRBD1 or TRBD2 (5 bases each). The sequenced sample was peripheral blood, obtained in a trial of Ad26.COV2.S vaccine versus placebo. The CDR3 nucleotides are TGTGCCAGCAGTTTATTGGGGGACAATGAGCAGTTCTTC. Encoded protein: CASSLLGDNEQFF.